A selection of T cell receptor beta chains follows, all from one sample in a study of T cells in localized non-small cell lung cancer. Here immunoSEQ multiplex PCR was the method, and the copy in TCRdb shows in-frame clones only, minus some. The sample consists of 3,000 to 4,500 clones, roughly 25% of them appearing once. This specimen was lung tumor tissue, taken before any cancer treatment. These receptors all stem from a woman aged 35-70 years with stage I lung adenocarcinoma. CDR3s include the opening cysteine and the closing phenylalanine or tryptophan. A D gene is named only where the DNA matches it firmly. Part of the rows lack a size; the others show once, few, many or a class for expanded clones.

j_call	d_call	v_call	clone_size	cdr3_aa	cdr3_nt
TRBJ1-3	NA	TRBV10-3	NA	CAISEQGPISGNTIYF	TGTGCCATCAGTGAGCAGGGACCGATCTCTGGAAACACCATATATTTT
TRBJ1-1	TRBD1	TRBV28	NA	CASLQGWPFGPEAFF	TGTGCCAGCCTACAGGGGTGGCCTTTCGGCCCTGAAGCTTTCTTT
TRBJ2-2	NA	TRBV11-3	NA	CASSPTRGLTGELFF	TGTGCCAGCAGCCCGACTAGGGGTCTCACCGGGGAGCTGTTTTTT
TRBJ2-3	NA	TRBV11-3	few	CASSLGTTSTDTQYF	TGTGCCAGCAGCTTGGGGACAACTAGCACAGATACGCAGTATTTT
TRBJ1-3	TRBD1	TRBV14	NA	CASSHWDSRNTIYF	TGTGCCAGCAGCCACTGGGACAGTAGAAACACCATATATTTT
TRBJ1-4	TRBD1	TRBV4-1	few	CASSQTPVLQGARGEKLFF	TGCGCCAGCAGCCAAACCCCAGTCCTGCAGGGGGCGAGGGGTGAAAAACTGTTTTTT
TRBJ2-3	TRBD1	TRBV5-1	once	CASSPGTVSTDTQYF	TGCGCCAGCAGCCCGGGGACAGTAAGCACAGATACGCAGTATTTT
TRBJ2-7	TRBD2	TRBV28	medium-sized	CASSLGAGDSEQYF	TGTGCCAGCAGTTTAGGAGCGGGAGACAGTGAGCAGTACTTC
TRBJ1-5	NA	TRBV18	NA	CASSSQGWDQPQHF	TGTGCCAGCTCATCACAGGGATGGGATCAGCCCCAGCATTTT
TRBJ2-2	NA	TRBV6-8	medium-sized	CASSYVGMGAGELFF	TGTGCCAGCAGTTACGTCGGTATGGGGGCCGGGGAGCTGTTTTTT
TRBJ2-1	TRBD1	TRBV5-1	NA	CASSSSGTGIHEQFF	TGCGCCAGCAGCTCGTCCGGGACAGGGATCCATGAGCAGTTCTTC
TRBJ1-1	TRBD1	TRBV5-1	few	CASRNRGELDTEAFF	TGCGCCAGCCGAAACAGGGGGGAACTAGACACTGAAGCTTTCTTT
TRBJ2-6	NA	TRBV9	few	CASSLAAGRTGYSGANVLTF	TGTGCCAGCAGCTTAGCGGCGGGCAGGACGGGTTACTCTGGGGCCAACGTCCTGACTTTC
TRBJ2-1	NA	TRBV11-3	few	CASSPRMFLQGFPYNEQFF	TGTGCCAGCAGCCCACGGATGTTTTTACAGGGATTTCCCTACAATGAGCAGTTCTTC
TRBJ2-1	NA	TRBV28	NA	CASSFSYNEQFF	TGTGCCAGCAGTTTTTCCTACAATGAGCAGTTCTTC
TRBJ1-1	TRBD1	TRBV19	few	CASSQTGDGAFF	TGTGCCAGTAGTCAGACAGGGGATGGCGCTTTCTTT